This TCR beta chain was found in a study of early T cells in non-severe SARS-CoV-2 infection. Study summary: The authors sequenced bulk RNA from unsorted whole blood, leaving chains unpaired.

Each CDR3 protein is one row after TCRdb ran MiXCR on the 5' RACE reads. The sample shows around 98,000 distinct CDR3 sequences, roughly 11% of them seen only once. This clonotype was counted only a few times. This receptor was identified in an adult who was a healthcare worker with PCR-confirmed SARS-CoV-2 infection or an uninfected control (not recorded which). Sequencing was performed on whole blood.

In DNA, the CDR3 is TGTGCCAGCAGCGGAACTAGCACATACGAGCAGTACTTC. This gives the protein CASSGTSTYEQYF. The V gene is TRBV5-6, the J gene TRBJ2-7, with D possibly matching TRBD2 (6 bases). The CDR3 contains 13 residues. Trimming cost V 4 bases and J 4 bases, with 12 bases left between them. In germline, CDR1 is SGHDT, CDR2 YYEEEE.